These T cell receptor beta chains were read from a single sample in a study of T cell responses to AZD1222 COVID-19 vaccine. Method: immunoSEQ multiplex PCR; TCRdb's copy keeps in-frame clones and lacks some. This sample has 150,000 to 200,000 clones, with approximately 90% found just once. The sequences come from peripheral blood, collected 28 days after the second dose of the MenACWY control vaccine. These receptor sequences come from an adult who received the MenACWY meningococcal vaccine as a control. Each CDR3 is given with its conserved first and last residue. A D gene is named only where the DNA matches it firmly. Clone size is not always given. Where it is, it says once, few, many or a class for expanded clones.

.	TRBJ1-4	TRBV19	.	CASKLDSNEKLFF	TGTGCCAGTAAATTGGACAGTAATGAAAAACTGTTTTTT
TRBD1	TRBJ2-7	TRBV7-2	.	CASSLEARGSSYEQYF	TGTGCCAGCAGCCTCGAGGCCAGGGGGAGCTCCTACGAGCAGTACTTC
TRBD1	TRBJ2-7	TRBV3-1/TRBV3-2	.	CASSLRDRRDEQYF	TGTGCCAGCAGCCTAAGGGACAGGCGGGACGAGCAGTACTTC
TRBD1	TRBJ1-5	TRBV19	.	CASTTRDRGNNQPQHF	TGTGCCAGTACTACCCGGGACAGGGGAAACAATCAGCCCCAGCATTTT
.	TRBJ1-6	TRBV10-3	.	CAISESNRFYNSPLHF	TGTGCCATCAGTGAGTCGAACAGATTTTATAATTCACCCCTCCACTTT
.	TRBJ2-3	TRBV28	.	CASSLSSGPWMPDTQYF	TGTGCCAGCAGTTTATCGTCGGGACCTTGGATGCCAGATACGCAGTATTTT
.	TRBJ1-2	TRBV27	.	CASSSGMTGYTF	TGTGCCAGCAGTTCGGGCATGACGGGCTACACCTTC
.	TRBJ1-3	TRBV5-1	.	CASSPTTSGNTIYF	TGCGCCAGCAGCCCCACTACATCTGGAAACACCATATATTTT
.	TRBJ1-1	TRBV7-9	.	CASSFDGSTEAFF	TGTGCCAGCAGCTTTGACGGGAGCACTGAAGCTTTCTTT
TRBD1	TRBJ1-2	TRBV29-1	.	CSVRQGARGYTF	TGCAGCGTCCGACAGGGGGCAAGGGGCTACACCTTC
.	TRBJ2-7	TRBV12-3/TRBV12-4	.	CASSLGRRYEQYF	TGTGCCAGCAGCCTCGGCCGACGATACGAGCAGTACTTC
TRBD1	TRBJ2-5	TRBV5-1	.	CASSVTGAHQETQYF	TGCGCCAGCAGCGTAACAGGGGCCCACCAAGAGACCCAGTACTTC
.	TRBJ1-1	TRBV11-2	.	CASSLGGIEAFF	TGTGCCAGCAGCTTAGGAGGGATCGAAGCTTTCTTT
.	TRBJ1-1	TRBV6-5	.	CASSYTRQTPNTEAFF	TGTGCCAGCAGTTACACCCGACAGACCCCGAACACTGAAGCTTTCTTT
.	TRBJ1-5	TRBV27	.	CASSLGRNWGNQPQHF	TGTGCCAGCAGTTTGGGACGTAATTGGGGCAATCAGCCCCAGCATTTT
.	TRBJ2-2	TRBV28	once	CASSAPLEELFF	TGTGCCAGCAGTGCCCCTCTGGAGGAGCTGTTTTTT
.	TRBJ1-1	TRBV4-1	.	CASSQDVGFGAFTEAFF	TGCGCCAGCAGCCAAGATGTCGGGTTCGGGGCGTTCACTGAAGCTTTCTTT
.	TRBJ2-1	TRBV7-2	once	CASSFGALYNNEQFF	TGTGCCAGCAGCTTCGGAGCCCTTTACAACAATGAGCAGTTCTTC
.	TRBJ2-1	TRBV7-6	once	CASSLEGGTNNEQFF	TGTGCCAGCAGCTTAGAGGGGGGCACGAACAATGAGCAGTTCTTC
.	TRBJ1-1	TRBV6-1	.	CASSDRPANTEAFF	TGTGCCAGCAGTGATCGGCCAGCGAACACTGAAGCTTTCTTT
.	TRBJ2-7	TRBV7-2	.	CASSQEGEQYF	TGTGCCAGCAGCCAAGAGGGCGAGCAGTACTTC
.	TRBJ1-1	TRBV4-3	.	CASSQELIRTANTEAFF	TGCGCCAGCAGCCAAGAATTGATTCGGACTGCGAACACTGAAGCTTTCTTT
.	TRBJ2-1	TRBV7-3	.	CASGGGLAPNNEQFF	TGTGCCAGCGGCGGTGGGCTAGCGCCAAACAATGAGCAGTTCTTC
TRBD1	TRBJ2-4	TRBV29-1	.	CSVGQGAGNIQYF	TGCAGCGTTGGTCAGGGGGCTGGAAACATTCAGTACTTC
.	TRBJ2-1	TRBV19	.	CASTPSLGGYREQFF	TGTGCCAGTACCCCCTCTCTGGGGGGTTATAGGGAGCAGTTCTTC
.	TRBJ1-3	TRBV10-1	.	CASSDRMSSGNTIYF	TGCGCCAGCAGTGACAGAATGAGCTCTGGAAACACCATATATTTT
TRBD1	TRBJ1-1	TRBV5-4	.	CASSPRDSDLQAFF	TGTGCCAGCAGCCCGCGGGACAGCGATCTTCAAGCTTTCTTT
TRBD2	TRBJ2-1	TRBV5-1	.	CASTELTSGDYNEQFF	TGCGCCAGCACCGAACTTACTAGCGGGGATTACAATGAGCAGTTCTTC
.	TRBJ2-3	TRBV24-1	few	CATSDLGGTTSTDTQYF	TGTGCCACCAGTGATTTGGGGGGCACGACTAGCACAGATACGCAGTATTTT
TRBD2	TRBJ2-7	TRBV28	.	CASVETSGSYEQYF	TGTGCCAGCGTCGAGACTAGCGGGAGCTACGAGCAGTACTTC
.	TRBJ1-1	TRBV5-4	once	CASSLDTEAFF	TGTGCCAGCAGCTTGGACACTGAAGCTTTCTTT